This T cell receptor (beta chain) was sequenced for a study of T cells in Graves' hyperthyroidism and ophthalmopathy (dated by TCRdb to about 2019). Context from the whole study: Peripheral blood was sampled at the time of initial diagnosis, prior to any treatment. TCR V-J signatures able to tell the groups apart were searched for in a discovery cohort of 100 or so patients, of whom under 45 had Graves' ophthalmopathy and around 57 had stable Graves' hyperthyroidism. Whether ophthalmopathy could be predicted prospectively was tested in an independent validation cohort made up of some 20 hyperthyroidism patients plus 17 patients who later progressed to ophthalmopathy. For training and testing, the 100 or so patients in the discovery cohort were randomly divided in a 7:3 ratio. In addition, the study compared T-cell repertoires in thyroid tissue and in blood from 6 or 7 Graves' hyperthyroidism patients. Once sampling was done, hyperthyroidism patients were given methimazole at a starting dose of 30 mg daily, whereas ophthalmopathy patients were given high-dose intravenous methylprednisolone. The paper reports TCR Vbeta CDR3 sequencing of some 140 peripheral blood samples: over 40 ophthalmopathy, fewer than 80 hyperthyroidism and around 17 progressor patients.

What the work shows at the level of the full study, not this receptor alone: Most expanded thyroid clonotypes (frequency above 0.001) were also detected in blood, a finding suggesting that blood repertoires may reflect thyroid immune responses. No statistical method was used to set the sample size in advance, and investigators knew the group allocation. Ophthalmopathy was separated from stable hyperthyroidism by a 13 V-J signature model, with approximately 86% sensitivity and 81% to 83% specificity obtained in cross-validation and 80%/75% obtained in testing. In validation, progression to ophthalmopathy was predicted by the model with approximately 67% sensitivity and 72.22% specificity, a median of about 6 months before onset.

Amplification of TCR beta CDR3 regions was carried out from RNA transcripts. For the first round of RT-PCR on the TCR CDR3, the HTBI primer set was used together with the Qiagen OneStep RT-PCR kit. Libraries were constructed in a second round of multiplex PCR, after which size selection and purification were performed. Libraries were sequenced paired-end with 100 bp reads on an Illumina HiSeq2000. The published analysis was carried out like this. Raw data were processed with SOAPnuke, discarding reads with adapters, uncalled bases, mean Phred below 15, or no exact constant-primer or identifier match. COPE v1.2.5 was used to merge the high-quality paired reads, and each unique nucleotide sequence was defined as a clonotype. MiTCR v1.1 was used to align the clonotypes against IMGT TRBV, TRBD and TRBJ reference segments. Analysis was restricted to V-J combinations with a frequency above 0.0001, which covered approximately 99% of repertoires. A TCS score was defined as the ratio between F50 (clonal expansion) and ExV (chaos), using BLOSUM62-based TCRdist between CDR3 peptides within each V-J. Welch's t-statistics and random forest reduced 514 V-J features to 13, which were used in a naive Bayes classifier (R e1071). The public reads were run again by TCRdb, first through fastp at Q25 and then through MiXCR, and only productive beta chains were kept. CDR3 protein duplicates are merged, each entry listing the most common genes and DNA. None of the V and J calls come from the authors' own analysis; TCRdb made them. This sample holds roughly 93,000 distinct CDR3 sequences; about 51% were observed only once. The top ten hold 27% of the sample.

This clonotype came up once. Its target antigen remains unknown. No base-level quality is on record; no much larger clone is a single base apart. Just one read gives weak support. A patient counted as having stable Graves' hyperthyroidism if no progression to ophthalmopathy occurred over 18 months of follow-up. The hyperthyroidism patients were between 18 and 65 years old and newly diagnosed, with a disease duration of less than 2 months. Patients with uncontrolled infections, other autoimmune diseases, pregnancy or lactation were excluded. Diagnoses were established on the basis of clinical symptoms, serum thyroxine and TRAb, thyroid ultrasound, and orbital computed tomography. Ficoll-Paque density gradient centrifugation was used to isolate PBMCs from 8 to 10 ml of fresh peripheral blood. Trizol reagent was used to extract total RNA, and RNA quality was then checked on an Agilent 2100 Bioanalyzer.

Between the V and J ends, shortened by 2 bases and 8 bases respectively, the junction contains 12 bases. The CDR3 covers 14 residues, taking in both the cysteine and the phenylalanine. Only CDR3 DNA is held: 42 bases, read in frame from base 1. CDR1 PRHDT and CDR2 FYEKMQ are derived from the germline V gene (reference sequence). The chain links TRBV13 with TRBJ1-4; tentative D gene TRBD1, with 5 bases matching. The receptor comes from a woman aged 40 to 50 with Graves' hyperthyroidism. Sequenced sample: blood. The CDR3: CASSLNTGAEKLFF. The DNA is TGTGCCAGCAGCTTAAACACAGGCGCCGAAAAACTGTTTTTT.